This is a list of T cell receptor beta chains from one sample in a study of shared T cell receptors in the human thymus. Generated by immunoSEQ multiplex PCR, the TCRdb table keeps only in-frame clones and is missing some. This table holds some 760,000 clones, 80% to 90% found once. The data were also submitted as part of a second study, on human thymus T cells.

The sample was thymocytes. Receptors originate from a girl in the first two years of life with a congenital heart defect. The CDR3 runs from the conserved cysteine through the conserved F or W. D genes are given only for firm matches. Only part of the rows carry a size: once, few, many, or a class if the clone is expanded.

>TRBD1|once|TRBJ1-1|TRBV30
CAWTDRENTEAFF
TGTGCCTGGACTGACAGGGAGAACACTGAAGCTTTCTTT
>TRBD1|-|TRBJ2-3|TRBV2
CASRRTGVDTQYF
TGTGCCAGCAGAAGGACAGGGGTAGATACGCAGTATTTT
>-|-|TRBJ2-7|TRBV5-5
CASSPPSAVAVSSYEQYF
TGTGCCAGCAGCCCCCCGTCCGCTGTAGCGGTCAGCTCCTACGAGCAGTACTTC
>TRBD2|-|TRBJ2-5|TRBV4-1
CASSQEGAGVAGDQETQYF
TGCGCCAGCAGCCAAGAGGGGGCTGGGGTAGCGGGGGACCAAGAGACCCAGTACTTC
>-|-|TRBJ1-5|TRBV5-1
CASSLLEGGQPQHF
TGCGCCAGCAGCTTGCTAGAGGGAGGGCAGCCCCAGCATTTT
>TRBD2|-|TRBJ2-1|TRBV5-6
CASSLGTSGGGNEQFF
TGTGCCAGCAGCTTGGGTACTAGCGGGGGGGGGAATGAGCAGTTCTTC
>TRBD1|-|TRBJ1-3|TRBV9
CASSAGGTGNTIYF
TGTGCCAGCAGCGCAGGGGGCACTGGAAACACCATATATTTT
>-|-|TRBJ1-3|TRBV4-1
CASSQEVRWQAGNTIYF
TGCGCCAGCAGCCAAGAGGTCCGCTGGCAGGCTGGAAACACCATATATTTT
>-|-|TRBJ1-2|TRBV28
CASSLGGGRRSYGYTF
TGTGCCAGCAGTTTAGGGGGGGGAAGACGTTCATATGGCTACACCTTC
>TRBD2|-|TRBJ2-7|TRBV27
CASSSPGLAGGPALYEQYF
TGTGCCAGCAGTAGCCCAGGACTAGCGGGGGGGCCAGCCCTATACGAGCAGTACTTC
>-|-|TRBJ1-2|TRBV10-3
CAIRTDRPWFNYGYTF
TGTGCCATCAGAACCGACAGGCCCTGGTTTAACTATGGCTACACCTTC
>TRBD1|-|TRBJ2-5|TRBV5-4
CASSLAGETGGDFKTQYF
TGTGCCAGCAGCTTGGCCGGAGAAACAGGGGGCGATTTCAAGACCCAGTACTTC
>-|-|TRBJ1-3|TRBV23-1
CASSQSGGDLSGNTIYF
TGCGCCAGCAGTCAATCGGGAGGGGACCTCTCTGGAAACACCATATATTTT
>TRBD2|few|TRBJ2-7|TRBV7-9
CASSFNRDRSSGGLYEQYF
TGTGCCAGCAGCTTCAACAGGGACCGGTCTAGCGGGGGCTTATACGAGCAGTACTTC
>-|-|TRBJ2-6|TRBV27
CASSVPLSGANVLTF
TGTGCCAGCTCTGTCCCCTTGAGCGGGGCCAACGTCCTGACTTTC
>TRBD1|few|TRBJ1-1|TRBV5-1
CASSVPGQGKDTEAFF
TGCGCCAGCAGCGTACCGGGACAGGGTAAAGACACTGAAGCTTTCTTT
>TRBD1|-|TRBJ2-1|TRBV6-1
CASSGQGRNGYNEQFF
TGTGCCAGCAGTGGACAGGGGAGGAATGGCTACAATGAGCAGTTCTTC
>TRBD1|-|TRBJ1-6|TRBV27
CASSLSARGTGRSPLHF
TGTGCCAGCAGTTTATCGGCCCGGGGGACAGGGAGGTCACCCCTCCACTTT
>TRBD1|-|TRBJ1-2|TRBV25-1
CASGDRGPGYTF
TGTGCCAGCGGGGACAGGGGGCCTGGCTACACCTTC
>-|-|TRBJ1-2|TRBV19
CASSSQALDYGYTF
TGTGCCAGTAGTAGCCAGGCCCTCGACTATGGCTACACCTTC
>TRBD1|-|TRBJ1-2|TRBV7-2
CASSRDRAWVGYTF
TGTGCCAGTTCACGGGACAGGGCTTGGGTTGGCTACACCTTC
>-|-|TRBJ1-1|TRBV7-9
CASSLWNRRDKGFREAFF
TGTGCCAGCAGCTTATGGAATCGAAGGGACAAAGGGTTTCGTGAAGCTTTCTTT
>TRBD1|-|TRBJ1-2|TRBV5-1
CASSPCPGTGVVCGYTF
TGCGCCAGCAGCCCCTGTCCCGGGACAGGGGTGGTTTGCGGCTACACCTTC
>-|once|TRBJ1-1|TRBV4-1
CASSRTGHGAGEAFF
TGCGCCAGCAGCCGGACGGGACACGGGGCGGGTGAAGCTTTCTTT
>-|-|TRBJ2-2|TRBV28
CASSYEGANTGELFF
TGTGCCAGCAGTTACGAGGGGGCGAACACCGGGGAGCTGTTTTTT
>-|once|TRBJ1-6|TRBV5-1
CASSLGVGGEYNSPLHF
TGCGCCAGCAGCTTGGGGGTAGGCGGAGAATATAATTCACCCCTCCACTTT
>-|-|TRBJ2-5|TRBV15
CATSRDPLAGAGEETQYF
TGTGCCACCAGCAGAGATCCTTTGGCGGGGGCGGGGGAAGAGACCCAGTACTTC
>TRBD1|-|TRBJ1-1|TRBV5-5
CASSDGTGWLNTEAFF
TGTGCCAGCAGCGACGGGACAGGGTGGTTGAACACTGAAGCTTTCTTT
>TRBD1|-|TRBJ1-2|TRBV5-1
CASTLDRGCYGYTF
TGCGCCAGCACCCTTGACAGGGGCTGTTATGGCTACACCTTC
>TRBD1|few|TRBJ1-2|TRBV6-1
CASSEDRRGQGVSGYTF
TGTGCCAGCAGTGAAGATAGAAGGGGACAGGGGGTTTCAGGCTACACCTTC
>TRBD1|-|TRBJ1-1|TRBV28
CASSSYPGGSNTEAFF
TGTGCCAGCAGTTCCTACCCAGGGGGATCGAACACTGAAGCTTTCTTT
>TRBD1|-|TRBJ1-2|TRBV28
CASSHRDRYYGYTF
TGTGCCAGCAGCCACCGGGACAGATACTATGGCTACACCTTC
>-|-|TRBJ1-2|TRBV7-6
CASSPERGGNYLRYGYTF
TGTGCCAGCAGCCCCGAGAGGGGGGGGAATTATCTCCGGTATGGCTACACCTTC
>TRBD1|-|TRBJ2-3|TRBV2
CASRDDRDRATTDTQYF
TGTGCCAGCAGGGACGACCGGGACAGGGCGACCACAGATACGCAGTATTTT
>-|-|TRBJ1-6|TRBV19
CASNQGYNSPLHF
TGTGCCAGTAATCAGGGTTATAATTCACCCCTCCACTTT
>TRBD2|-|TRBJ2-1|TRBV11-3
CASSLGSGEDEQFF
TGTGCCAGCAGCTTGGGTAGCGGGGAGGATGAGCAGTTCTTC
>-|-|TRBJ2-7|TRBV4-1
CASSQDWGGEQYF
TGCGCCAGCAGCCAAGATTGGGGAGGCGAGCAGTACTTC
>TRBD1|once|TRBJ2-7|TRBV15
CATSRAKNRGRNEQYF
TGTGCCACCAGCAGGGCTAAAAACAGGGGGCGGAACGAGCAGTACTTC
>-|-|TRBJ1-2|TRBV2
CAIPWPRTANYGYTF
TGTGCCATTCCCTGGCCAAGGACAGCTAACTATGGCTACACCTTC
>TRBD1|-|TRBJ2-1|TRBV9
CASSVAEETGSDNEQFF
TGTGCCAGCAGCGTAGCCGAGGAGACAGGGTCGGACAATGAGCAGTTCTTC
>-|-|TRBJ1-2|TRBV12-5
CASGQGGYGYTF
TGTGCTAGTGGGCAAGGGGGTTACGGCTACACCTTC
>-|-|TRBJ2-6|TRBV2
CASSESEGIPSGANVLTF
TGTGCCAGCAGTGAATCGGAGGGAATCCCCTCTGGGGCCAACGTCCTGACTTTC
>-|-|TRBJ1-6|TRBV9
CASGGDHNSPLHF
TGTGCCAGCGGGGGGGACCACAATTCACCCCTCCACTTT